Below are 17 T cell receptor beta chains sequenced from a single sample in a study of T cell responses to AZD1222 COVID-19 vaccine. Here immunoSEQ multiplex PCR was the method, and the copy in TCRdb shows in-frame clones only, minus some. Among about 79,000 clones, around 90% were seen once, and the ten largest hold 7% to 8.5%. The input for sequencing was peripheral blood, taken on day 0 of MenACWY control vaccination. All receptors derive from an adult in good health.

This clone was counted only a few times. The CDR3 is CASSPPGTNTGELFF. The CDR3 DNA reads as TGCGCCAGCAGCCCGCCCGGGACGAACACCGGGGAGCTGTTTTTT. The V call is TRBV10-1, the J call TRBJ2-2; TRBD2 might be the D (5 bases). Germline assignment: CDR1 WNHNN and CDR2 SYGVQD (reference sequence). Trimming shortened V by 6 bases and J by 0 bases, and 11 bases separated the two germline ends. CDR3 length: 15 residues.

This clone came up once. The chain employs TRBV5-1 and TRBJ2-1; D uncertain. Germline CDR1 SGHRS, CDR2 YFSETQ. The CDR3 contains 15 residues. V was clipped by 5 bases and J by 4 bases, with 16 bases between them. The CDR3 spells CASRPGEGSYNEQFF. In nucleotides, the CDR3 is TGCGCCAGCAGACCTGGAGAAGGATCTTACAATGAGCAGTTCTTC.

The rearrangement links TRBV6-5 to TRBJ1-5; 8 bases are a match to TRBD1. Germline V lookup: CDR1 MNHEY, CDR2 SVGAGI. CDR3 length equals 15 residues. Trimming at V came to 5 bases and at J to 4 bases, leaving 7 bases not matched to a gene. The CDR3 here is CASSLNDRGNQPQHF. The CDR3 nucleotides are TGTGCCAGCAGTCTAAATGACAGGGGAAATCAGCCCCAGCATTTT.

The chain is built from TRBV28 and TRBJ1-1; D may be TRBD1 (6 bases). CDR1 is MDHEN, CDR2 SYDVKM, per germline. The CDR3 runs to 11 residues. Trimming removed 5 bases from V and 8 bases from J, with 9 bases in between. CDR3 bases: TGTGCCAGCAGTCTTACAGGGGAAGCTTTCTTT. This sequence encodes CASSLTGEAFF.

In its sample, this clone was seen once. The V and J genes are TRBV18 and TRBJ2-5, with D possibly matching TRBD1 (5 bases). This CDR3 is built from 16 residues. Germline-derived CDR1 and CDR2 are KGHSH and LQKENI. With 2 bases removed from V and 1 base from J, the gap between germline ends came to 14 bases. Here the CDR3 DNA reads TGTGCCAGCTCACCAGTCTCACAGGAGACCCAAGAGACCCAGTACTTC. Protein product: CASSPVSQETQETQYF.

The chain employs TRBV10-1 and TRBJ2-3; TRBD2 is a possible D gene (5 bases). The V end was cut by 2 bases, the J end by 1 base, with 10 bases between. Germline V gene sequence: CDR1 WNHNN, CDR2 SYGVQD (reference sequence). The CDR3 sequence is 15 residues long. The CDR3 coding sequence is TGCGCCAGCAGTGAGATTTTGCGGGGCACAGATACGCAGTATTTT. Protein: CASSEILRGTDTQYF.

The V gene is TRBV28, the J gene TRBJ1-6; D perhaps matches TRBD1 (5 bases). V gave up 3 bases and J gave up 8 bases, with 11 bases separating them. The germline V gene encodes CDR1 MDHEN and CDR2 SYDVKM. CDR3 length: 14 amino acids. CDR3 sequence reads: CASSLGVVHSPLHF. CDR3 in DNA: TGTGCCAGCAGTTTGGGGGTAGTTCATTCACCCCTCCACTTT.

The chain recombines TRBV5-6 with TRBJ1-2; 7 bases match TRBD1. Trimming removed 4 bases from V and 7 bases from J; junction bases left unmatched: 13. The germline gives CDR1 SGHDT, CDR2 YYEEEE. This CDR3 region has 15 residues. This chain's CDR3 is CASSTGTVDRSGYTF. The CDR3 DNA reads TGTGCCAGCAGCACCGGGACAGTGGATCGGAGTGGCTACACCTTC. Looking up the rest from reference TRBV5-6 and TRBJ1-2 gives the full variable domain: DAGVTQSPTHLIKTRGQQVTLRCSPKSGHDTVSWYQQALGQGPQFIFQYYEEEERQRGNFPDRFSGHQFPNYSSELNVNALLLGDSALYLCASSTGTVDRSGYTFGSGTRLTVV.

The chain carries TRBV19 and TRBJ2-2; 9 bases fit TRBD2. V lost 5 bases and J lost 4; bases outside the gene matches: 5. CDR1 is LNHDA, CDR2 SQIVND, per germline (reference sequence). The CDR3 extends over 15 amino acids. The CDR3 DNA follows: TGTGCCAGTAGTCTGCTAGCGGGATTCACCGGGGAGCTGTTTTTT. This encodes CASSLLAGFTGELFF.

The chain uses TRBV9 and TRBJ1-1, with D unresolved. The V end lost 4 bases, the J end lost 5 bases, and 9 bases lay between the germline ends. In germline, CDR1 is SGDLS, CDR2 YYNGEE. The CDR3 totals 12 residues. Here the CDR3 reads CASSQVGTEAFF. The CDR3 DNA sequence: TGTGCCAGCAGCCAAGTGGGGACTGAAGCTTTCTTT.

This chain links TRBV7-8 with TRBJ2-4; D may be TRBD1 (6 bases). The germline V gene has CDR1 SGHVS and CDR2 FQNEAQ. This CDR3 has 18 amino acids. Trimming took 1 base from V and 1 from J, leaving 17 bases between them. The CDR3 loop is CASSLVVWPGQAKNIQYF. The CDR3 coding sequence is TGTGCCAGCAGCTTAGTTGTTTGGCCCGGACAGGCCAAAAACATTCAGTACTTC.

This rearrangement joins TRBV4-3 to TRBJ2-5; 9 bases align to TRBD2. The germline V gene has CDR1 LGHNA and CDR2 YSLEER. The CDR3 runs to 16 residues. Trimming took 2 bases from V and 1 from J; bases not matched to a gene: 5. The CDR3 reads CASSQQDSGGQETQYF. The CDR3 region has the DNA TGCGCCAGCAGCCAACAAGATAGCGGGGGCCAAGAGACCCAGTACTTC.

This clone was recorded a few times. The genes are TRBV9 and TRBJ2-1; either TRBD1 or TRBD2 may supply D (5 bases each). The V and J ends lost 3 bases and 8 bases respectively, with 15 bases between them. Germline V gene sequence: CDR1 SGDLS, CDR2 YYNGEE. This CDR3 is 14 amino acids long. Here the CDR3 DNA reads TGTGCCAGCAGCGCCATCAGGTCGGGGCATGAGCAGTTCTTC. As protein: CASSAIRSGHEQFF.

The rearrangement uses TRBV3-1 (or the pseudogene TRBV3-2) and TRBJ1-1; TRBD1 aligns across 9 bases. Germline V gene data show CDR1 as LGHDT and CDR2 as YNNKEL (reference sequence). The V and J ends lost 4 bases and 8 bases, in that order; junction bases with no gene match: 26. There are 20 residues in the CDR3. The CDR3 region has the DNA TGTGCCAGCAGCCGACGACAAGGGGACAGGGAAAGGCAGGGGAGAATAGAAGCTTTCTTT. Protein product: CASSRRQGDRERQGRIEAFF.

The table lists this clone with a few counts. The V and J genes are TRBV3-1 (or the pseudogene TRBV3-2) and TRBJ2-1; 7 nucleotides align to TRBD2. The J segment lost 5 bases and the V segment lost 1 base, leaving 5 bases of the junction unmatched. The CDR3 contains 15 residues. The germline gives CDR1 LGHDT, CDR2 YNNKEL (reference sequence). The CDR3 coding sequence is TGTGCCAGCAGCCAAGGCGGTAGCGGGCACAATGAGCAGTTCTTC. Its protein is CASSQGGSGHNEQFF.

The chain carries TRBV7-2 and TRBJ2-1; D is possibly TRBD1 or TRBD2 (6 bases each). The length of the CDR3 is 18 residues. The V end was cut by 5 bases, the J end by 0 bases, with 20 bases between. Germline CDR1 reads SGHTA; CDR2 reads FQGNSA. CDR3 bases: TGTGCCAGCAGCCCCCCCGGAGGGGGTGCCAGCTCCTACAATGAGCAGTTCTTC. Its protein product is CASSPPGGGASSYNEQFF.

The CDR3 loop is CASSLGWGTGNTIYF. The DNA of the CDR3 is TGTGCCAGCAGCTTGGGTTGGGGGACTGGAAACACCATATATTTT. The rearrangement uses TRBV5-5 and TRBJ1-3; D is perhaps TRBD1 (5 bases). The germline CDR1 and CDR2 sequences are SGHKS and YYEKEE (reference sequence). Trimming left V 0 bases short and J 2 bases short, with 9 bases between. CDR3 size: 15 residues.